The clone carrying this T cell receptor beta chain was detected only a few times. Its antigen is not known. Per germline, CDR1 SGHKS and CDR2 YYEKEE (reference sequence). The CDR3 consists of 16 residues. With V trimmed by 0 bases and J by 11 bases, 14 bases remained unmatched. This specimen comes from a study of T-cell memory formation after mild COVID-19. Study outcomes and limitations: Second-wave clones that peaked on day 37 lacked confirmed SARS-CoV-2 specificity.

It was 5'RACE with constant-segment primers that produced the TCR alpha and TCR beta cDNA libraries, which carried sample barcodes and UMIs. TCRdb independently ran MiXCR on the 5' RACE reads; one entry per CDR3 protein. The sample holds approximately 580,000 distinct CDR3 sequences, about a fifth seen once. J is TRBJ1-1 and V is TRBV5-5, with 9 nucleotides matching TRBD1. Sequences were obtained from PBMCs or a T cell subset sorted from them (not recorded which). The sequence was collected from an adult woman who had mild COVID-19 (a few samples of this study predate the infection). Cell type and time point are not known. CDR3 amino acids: CASSLADRGRSISAFF. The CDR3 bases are TGTGCCAGCAGCTTGGCGGACAGGGGTCGGTCGATAAGTGCTTTCTTT.